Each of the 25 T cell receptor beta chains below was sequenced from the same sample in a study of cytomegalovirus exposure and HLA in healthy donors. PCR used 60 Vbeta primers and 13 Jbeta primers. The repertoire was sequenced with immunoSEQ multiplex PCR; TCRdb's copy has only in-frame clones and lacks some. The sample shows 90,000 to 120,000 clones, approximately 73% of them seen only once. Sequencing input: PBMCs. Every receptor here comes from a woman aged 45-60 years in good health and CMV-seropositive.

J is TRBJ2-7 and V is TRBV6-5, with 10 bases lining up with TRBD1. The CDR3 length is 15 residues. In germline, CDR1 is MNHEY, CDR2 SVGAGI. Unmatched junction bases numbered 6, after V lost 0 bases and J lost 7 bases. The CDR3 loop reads CASSYSGQGRREQYF. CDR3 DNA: TGTGCCAGCAGTTACTCGGGACAGGGGAGAAGGGAGCAGTACTTC.

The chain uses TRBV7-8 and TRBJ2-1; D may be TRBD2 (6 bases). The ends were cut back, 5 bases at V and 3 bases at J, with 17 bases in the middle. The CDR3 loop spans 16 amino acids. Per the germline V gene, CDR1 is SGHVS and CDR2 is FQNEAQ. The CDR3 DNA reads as TGTGCCAGCAGCCCACGGCGGGGAGACATCTACAATGAGCAGTTCTTC. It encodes CASSPRRGDIYNEQFF.

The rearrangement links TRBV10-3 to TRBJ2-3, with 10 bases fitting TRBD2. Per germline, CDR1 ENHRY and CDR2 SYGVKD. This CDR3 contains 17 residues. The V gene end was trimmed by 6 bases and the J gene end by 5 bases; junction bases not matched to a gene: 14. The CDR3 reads CAIRIWSGGAGRDTQYF. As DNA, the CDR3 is TGTGCCATCAGAATCTGGAGCGGGGGGGCAGGGCGAGATACGCAGTATTTT.

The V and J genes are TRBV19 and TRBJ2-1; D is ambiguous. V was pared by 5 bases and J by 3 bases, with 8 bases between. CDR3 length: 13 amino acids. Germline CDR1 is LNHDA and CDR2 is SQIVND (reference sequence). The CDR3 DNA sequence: TGTGCCAGTAGTTTGGCCCACTACAATGAGCAGTTCTTC. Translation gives CASSLAHYNEQFF.

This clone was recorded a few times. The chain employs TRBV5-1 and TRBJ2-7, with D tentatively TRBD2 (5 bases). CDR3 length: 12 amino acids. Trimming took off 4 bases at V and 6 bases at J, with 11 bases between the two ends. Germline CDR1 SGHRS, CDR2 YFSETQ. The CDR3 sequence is CASSPGLSEQYF. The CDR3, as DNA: TGCGCCAGCAGCCCCGGACTCAGCGAGCAGTACTTC.

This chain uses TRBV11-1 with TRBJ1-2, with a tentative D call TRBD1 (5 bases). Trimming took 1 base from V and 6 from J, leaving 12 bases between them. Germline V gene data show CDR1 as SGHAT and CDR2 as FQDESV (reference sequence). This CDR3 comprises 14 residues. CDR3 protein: CASSLDQGVDGYTF. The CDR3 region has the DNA TGTGCCAGCAGCTTAGATCAGGGCGTCGATGGCTACACCTTC.

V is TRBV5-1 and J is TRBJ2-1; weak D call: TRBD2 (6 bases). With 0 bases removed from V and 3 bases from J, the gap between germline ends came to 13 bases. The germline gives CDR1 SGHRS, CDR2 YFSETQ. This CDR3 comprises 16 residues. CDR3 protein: CASSLGRGGNYNEQFF. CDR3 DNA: TGCGCCAGCAGCTTGGGAAGGGGCGGGAACTACAATGAGCAGTTCTTC.

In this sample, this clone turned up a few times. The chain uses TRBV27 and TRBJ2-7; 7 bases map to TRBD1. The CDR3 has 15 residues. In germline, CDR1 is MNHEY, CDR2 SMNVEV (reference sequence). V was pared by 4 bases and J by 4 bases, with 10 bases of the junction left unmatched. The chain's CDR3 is CASSSYRGRTYEQYF. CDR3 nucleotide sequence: TGTGCCAGCAGTTCGTACAGGGGAAGGACTTACGAGCAGTACTTC.

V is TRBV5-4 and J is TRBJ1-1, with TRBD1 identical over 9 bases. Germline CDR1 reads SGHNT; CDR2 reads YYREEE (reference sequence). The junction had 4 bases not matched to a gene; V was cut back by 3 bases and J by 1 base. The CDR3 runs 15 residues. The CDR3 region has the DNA TGTGCCAGCAGCTCCCAGACAGGGGGGAACACTGAAGCTTTCTTT. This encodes CASSSQTGGNTEAFF.

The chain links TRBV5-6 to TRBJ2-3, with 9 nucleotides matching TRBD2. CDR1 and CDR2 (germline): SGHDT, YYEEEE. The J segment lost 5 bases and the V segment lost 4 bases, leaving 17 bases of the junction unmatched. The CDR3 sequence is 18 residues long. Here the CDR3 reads CASSRLPFLAGAGDTQYF. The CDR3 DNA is TGTGCCAGCAGCCGACTTCCCTTTTTAGCGGGAGCGGGAGATACGCAGTATTTT.

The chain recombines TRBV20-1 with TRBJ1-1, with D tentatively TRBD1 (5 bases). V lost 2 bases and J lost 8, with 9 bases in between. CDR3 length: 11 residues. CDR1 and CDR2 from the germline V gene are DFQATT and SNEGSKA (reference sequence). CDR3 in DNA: TGCAGTGCTAGACGACAGTTGGAAGCTTTCTTT. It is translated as CSARRQLEAFF.

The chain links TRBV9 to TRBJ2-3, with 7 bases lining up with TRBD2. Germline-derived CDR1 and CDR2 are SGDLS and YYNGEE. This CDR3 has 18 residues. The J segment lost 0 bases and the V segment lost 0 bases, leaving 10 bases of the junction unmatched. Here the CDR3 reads CASSVEGGRETSTDTQYF. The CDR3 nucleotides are TGTGCCAGCAGCGTAGAGGGTGGGCGGGAGACTAGCACAGATACGCAGTATTTT.

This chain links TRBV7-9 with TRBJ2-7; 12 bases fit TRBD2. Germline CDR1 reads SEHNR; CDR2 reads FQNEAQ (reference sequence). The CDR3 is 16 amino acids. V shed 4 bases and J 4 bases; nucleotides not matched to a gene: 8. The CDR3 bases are TGTGCCAGCAGCTCTCGGACTAGCGGGGACCCGTACGAGCAGTACTTC. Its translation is CASSSRTSGDPYEQYF.

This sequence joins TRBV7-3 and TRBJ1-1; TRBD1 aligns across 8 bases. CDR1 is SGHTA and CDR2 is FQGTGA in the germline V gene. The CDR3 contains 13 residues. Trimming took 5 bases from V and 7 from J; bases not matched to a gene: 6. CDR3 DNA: TGTGCCAGCAGCCCGCAGGGGACAGGTGAAGCTTTCTTT. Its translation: CASSPQGTGEAFF. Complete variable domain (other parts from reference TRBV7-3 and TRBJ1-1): GAGVSQTPSNKVTEKGKYVELRCDPISGHTALYWYRQSLGQGPEFLIYFQGTGAADDSGLPNDRFFAVRPEGSVSTLKIQRTERGDSAVYLCASSPQGTGEAFFGQGTRLTVV.

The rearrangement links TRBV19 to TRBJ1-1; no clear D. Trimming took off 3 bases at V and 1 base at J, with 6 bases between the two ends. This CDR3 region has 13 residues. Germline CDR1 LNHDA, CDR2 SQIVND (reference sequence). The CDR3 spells CASSILGNTEAFF. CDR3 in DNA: TGTGCCAGTAGTATTCTCGGGAACACTGAAGCTTTCTTT.

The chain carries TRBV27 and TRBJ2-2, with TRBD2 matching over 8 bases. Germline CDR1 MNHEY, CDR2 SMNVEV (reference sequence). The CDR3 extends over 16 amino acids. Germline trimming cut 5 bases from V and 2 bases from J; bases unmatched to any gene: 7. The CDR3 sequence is CASSIGGRLNTGELFF. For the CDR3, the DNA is TGTGCCAGCAGTATCGGCGGGAGGTTAAACACCGGGGAGCTGTTTTTT.

The CDR3, as DNA: TGTGCCATCAGTGAGTCGGGGGGGGTCTACACCTTC. Translation gives CAISESGGVYTF. This sequence joins TRBV10-3 and TRBJ1-2, with D possibly TRBD1 on 5 matching bases. The V end lost 0 bases, the J end lost 10 bases, and 9 bases lay between the germline ends. The CDR3 spans 12 residues. Germline values: CDR1 ENHRY, CDR2 SYGVKD.

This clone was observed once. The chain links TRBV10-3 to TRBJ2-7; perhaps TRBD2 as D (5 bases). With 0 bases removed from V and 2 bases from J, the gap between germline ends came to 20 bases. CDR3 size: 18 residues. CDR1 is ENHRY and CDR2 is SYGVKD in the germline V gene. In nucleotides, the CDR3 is TGTGCCATCAGTGAGTCTAGGGTGGACGGGATTCTCACCTACGAGCAGTACTTC. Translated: CAISESRVDGILTYEQYF.

CDR3 sequence reads: CSVGGVPMNTGELFF. The CDR3 bases are TGCAGCGTTGGGGGAGTCCCGATGAACACCGGGGAGCTGTTTTTT. The V gene is TRBV29-1, the J gene TRBJ2-2; maybe TRBD2 (5 bases). Trimming shortened V by 4 bases and J by 1 base, and 13 bases separated the two germline ends. The CDR3 length is 15 residues. Germline V gene lookup returns CDR1 SQVTM and CDR2 ANQGSEA.

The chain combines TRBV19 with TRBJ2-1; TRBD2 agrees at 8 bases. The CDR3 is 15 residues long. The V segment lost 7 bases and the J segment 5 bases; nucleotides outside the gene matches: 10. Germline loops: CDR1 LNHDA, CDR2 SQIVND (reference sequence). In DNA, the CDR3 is TGTGCCAGTACCCCCGGGACTAGGCCAGACAATGAGCAGTTCTTC. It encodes CASTPGTRPDNEQFF.

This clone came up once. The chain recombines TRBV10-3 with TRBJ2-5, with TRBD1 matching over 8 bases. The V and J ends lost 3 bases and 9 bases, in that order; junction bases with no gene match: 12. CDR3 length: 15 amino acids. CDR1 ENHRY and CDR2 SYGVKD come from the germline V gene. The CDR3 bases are TGTGCCATCAGTGAAAAATACAGGGGGTTTGGGGCCCAGTACTTC. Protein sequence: CAISEKYRGFGAQYF.

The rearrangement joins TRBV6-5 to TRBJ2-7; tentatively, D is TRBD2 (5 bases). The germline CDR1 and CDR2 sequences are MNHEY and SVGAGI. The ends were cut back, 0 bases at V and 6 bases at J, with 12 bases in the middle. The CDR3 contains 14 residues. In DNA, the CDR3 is TGTGCCAGCAGTTACTCGCCGGGGAAAGGCGAGCAGTACTTC. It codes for CASSYSPGKGEQYF.

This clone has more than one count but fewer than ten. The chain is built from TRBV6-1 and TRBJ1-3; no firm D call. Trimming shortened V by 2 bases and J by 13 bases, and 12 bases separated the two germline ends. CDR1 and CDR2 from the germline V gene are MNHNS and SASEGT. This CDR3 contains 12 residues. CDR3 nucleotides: TGTGCCAGCAGTGAATCGGGTCGGGAGATATATTTT. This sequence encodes CASSESGREIYF.

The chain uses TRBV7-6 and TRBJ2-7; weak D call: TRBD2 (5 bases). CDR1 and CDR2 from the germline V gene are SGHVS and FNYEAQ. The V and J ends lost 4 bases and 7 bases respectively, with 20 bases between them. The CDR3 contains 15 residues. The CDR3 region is CASSSRLDFTKEQYF. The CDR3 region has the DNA TGTGCCAGCAGCTCCCGCCTGGACTTTACTAAAGAGCAGTACTTC.

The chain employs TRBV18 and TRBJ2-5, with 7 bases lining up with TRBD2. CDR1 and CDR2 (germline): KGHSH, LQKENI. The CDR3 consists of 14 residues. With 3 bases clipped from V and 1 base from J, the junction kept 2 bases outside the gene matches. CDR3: CASSPGLGQETQYF. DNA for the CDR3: TGTGCCAGCTCACCCGGACTAGGCCAAGAGACCCAGTACTTC.